What follows are 15 T cell receptor beta chains derived from one specimen sequenced in a study of blood T cell repertoires in COVID-19. Repertoires were generated with immunoSEQ multiplex PCR, while TCRdb's copy carries only in-frame clones and drops some. The table has roughly 170,000 clones, over 60% seen once. The specimen sequenced was peripheral blood. These receptors were obtained from a woman in her 70s with acute or convalescent COVID-19.

This chain links TRBV12-5 with TRBJ2-7; 10 nucleotides match TRBD2. Trimming at V came to 7 bases and at J to 4 bases, leaving 4 bases not matched to a gene. Looked up from germline, CDR1 is LGHNT and CDR2 is FRNRAP. The CDR3 is 13 amino acids. CDR3 loop: CASELAGHYEQYF. DNA of the CDR3: TGTGCTAGTGAACTAGCGGGACATTACGAGCAGTACTTC.

Comments on this clone: This specimen includes other DNA sequences encoding the same CDR3. The chain is built from TRBV18 and TRBJ1-1; a weak D match, TRBD1 (6 bases). The V end was cut by 5 bases, the J end by 1 base, with 8 bases between. The CDR3 loop spans 13 amino acids. Germline V gene data show CDR1 as KGHSH and CDR2 as LQKENI. CDR3 DNA: TGTGCCAGCTCAGCGACAGGGAACACTGAAGCTTTCTTT. Translating it yields CASSATGNTEAFF.

This clone was detected a few times. The V call is TRBV19, the J call TRBJ1-2, with D hard to call. Deletions cut 2 bases from V and 7 bases from J, with 8 bases between. Per germline, CDR1 LNHDA and CDR2 SQIVND (reference sequence). This CDR3 is 12 amino acids long. CDR3 region: CASSISTGGYTF. The CDR3 coding sequence is TGTGCCAGTAGTATATCGACGGGTGGCTACACCTTC.

The V gene is TRBV27, the J gene TRBJ2-7, with TRBD1 matching over 10 bases. The CDR3 is 15 residues long. J gave up 4 bases and V 5 bases, and 8 bases lay outside the gene matches. The germline CDR1 and CDR2 sequences are MNHEY and SMNVEV (reference sequence). In DNA form, the CDR3 reads TGTGCCAGCAGTCGACCCGGGACAGGGGTATACGAGCAGTACTTC. It codes for CASSRPGTGVYEQYF.

A word on this clone: Other DNA sequences within the sample encode an identical CDR3. The chain is built from TRBV5-4 and TRBJ1-2, with 8 nucleotides matching TRBD1. V gave up 3 bases and J gave up 0 bases; unmatched junction bases: 1. Germline values: CDR1 SGHNT, CDR2 YYREEE (reference sequence). The CDR3 contains 14 residues. The CDR3 loop reads CASSSGQANYGYTF. As DNA, the CDR3 is TGTGCCAGCAGCTCGGGACAGGCTAACTATGGCTACACCTTC.

The chain employs TRBV6-6 and TRBJ1-6; tentatively, D is TRBD1 (5 bases). V was trimmed by 8 bases and J by 10 bases, leaving 18 bases between them. Germline CDR1 MNHNY, CDR2 SVGAGI (reference sequence). This CDR3 is 14 amino acids long. This CDR3 is CASGIGGKGSPLHF. DNA for the CDR3: TGTGCCAGCGGCATCGGGGGGAAAGGGTCACCCCTCCACTTT.

This clone was detected a few times. This rearrangement joins TRBV7-9 to TRBJ2-1; no clear D. Germline CDR1 is SEHNR and CDR2 is FQNEAQ (reference sequence). There are 12 residues in the CDR3. V shed 3 bases and J shed 10 bases, with 10 bases lying between them. The CDR3 loop reads CASSFSTVEQFF. As DNA, the CDR3 is TGTGCCAGCAGCTTTTCCACTGTAGAGCAGTTCTTC.

This clone turned up a few times. The V call is TRBV5-1, the J call TRBJ1-1, with 12 positions matching TRBD1. The V gene's germline CDR1 is SGHRS and CDR2 YFSETQ. This CDR3 comprises 16 residues. V shed 6 bases, J shed 5 bases, and the junction held 11 bases outside the gene matches. The CDR3 DNA is TGCGCCAGCAAAATATCCGGGACAGGGGGCCAAACTGAAGCTTTCTTT. It yields the protein CASKISGTGGQTEAFF.

This chain links TRBV5-1 with TRBJ2-7; the D gene is possibly TRBD1 (6 bases). Trimming stripped 2 bases from V and 1 base from J, with 22 bases between. CDR1 and CDR2 (germline): SGHRS, YFSETQ. The CDR3 has 18 amino acids. CDR3 bases: TGCGCCAGCAGCTTAGGGATTTTAAAGGGGGTCCGATCCTACGAGCAGTACTTC. This translates into CASSLGILKGVRSYEQYF.

The J gene is TRBJ2-3, the V gene TRBV2; 8 bases agree with TRBD1. The junction had 8 bases not matched to a gene; V was cut back by 1 base and J by 5 bases. The CDR3 consists of 16 residues. Germline lookup yields CDR1 SNHLY and CDR2 FYNNEI. The CDR3 DNA reads TGTGCCAGCAGTGAAGGCACAGGGGGTTGGGGAGATACGCAGTATTTT. Translating it yields CASSEGTGGWGDTQYF. Together with reference TRBV2 and TRBJ2-3, the CDR3 gives the full variable domain: EPEVTQTPSHQVTQMGQEVILRCVPISNHLYFYWYRQILGQKVEFLVSFYNNEISEKSEIFDDQFSVERPDGSNFTLKIRSTKLEDSAMYFCASSEGTGGWGDTQYFGPGTRLTVL.

The J gene is TRBJ1-1, the V gene TRBV19, with D tentatively TRBD1 (6 bases). The germline V gene encodes CDR1 LNHDA and CDR2 SQIVND (reference sequence). The V end lost 5 bases, the J end lost 12 bases, and 16 bases lay between the germline ends. The CDR3 runs to 12 residues. CDR3 loop: CASSFATGPTFF. CDR3 coding DNA: TGTGCCAGTAGTTTTGCTACAGGGCCAACTTTCTTT.

The V call is TRBV29-1, the J call TRBJ2-3; the match to TRBD2 covers 12 bases. V shed 1 base and J 5 bases; nucleotides not matched to a gene: 7. CDR3 length: 16 residues. The germline CDR1 and CDR2 sequences are SQVTM and ANQGSEA. The CDR3 sequence: CSVEVRTSGMGDTQYF. The DNA for the CDR3 is TGCAGCGTTGAAGTCCGGACTAGCGGGATGGGAGATACGCAGTATTTT.

The chain recombines TRBV5-6 with TRBJ1-2; 11 bases match TRBD1. The germline CDR1 and CDR2 sequences are SGHDT and YYEEEE. This CDR3 spans 15 amino acids. Losses at the gene ends were 4 bases for V and 5 bases for J; bases not matched to a gene: 7. The CDR3: CASSPGQGANYGYTF. The CDR3, as DNA: TGTGCCAGCAGCCCCGGACAGGGGGCGAATTATGGCTACACCTTC.

The chain couples TRBV10-3 to TRBJ1-2; 7 bases are shared with TRBD1. Germline V gene data show CDR1 as ENHRY and CDR2 as SYGVKD. The CDR3 consists of 13 residues. The V gene end was trimmed by 10 bases and the J gene end by 7 bases; junction bases not matched to a gene: 12. The CDR3 spells CATRLEGASGYTF. DNA of the CDR3: TGTGCCACCAGGCTGGAGGGGGCTTCTGGCTACACCTTC.

This clone was seen a few times. This CDR3 reads CASSLDVAGGYNEQFF. The CDR3 DNA is TGCGCCAGCAGCTTGGATGTGGCGGGAGGGTACAATGAGCAGTTCTTC. The chain is built from TRBV5-1 and TRBJ2-1, with 9 nucleotides matching TRBD2. Unmatched junction bases numbered 5, after V lost 0 bases and J lost 4 bases. Germline lookup yields CDR1 SGHRS and CDR2 YFSETQ. There are 16 residues in the CDR3.